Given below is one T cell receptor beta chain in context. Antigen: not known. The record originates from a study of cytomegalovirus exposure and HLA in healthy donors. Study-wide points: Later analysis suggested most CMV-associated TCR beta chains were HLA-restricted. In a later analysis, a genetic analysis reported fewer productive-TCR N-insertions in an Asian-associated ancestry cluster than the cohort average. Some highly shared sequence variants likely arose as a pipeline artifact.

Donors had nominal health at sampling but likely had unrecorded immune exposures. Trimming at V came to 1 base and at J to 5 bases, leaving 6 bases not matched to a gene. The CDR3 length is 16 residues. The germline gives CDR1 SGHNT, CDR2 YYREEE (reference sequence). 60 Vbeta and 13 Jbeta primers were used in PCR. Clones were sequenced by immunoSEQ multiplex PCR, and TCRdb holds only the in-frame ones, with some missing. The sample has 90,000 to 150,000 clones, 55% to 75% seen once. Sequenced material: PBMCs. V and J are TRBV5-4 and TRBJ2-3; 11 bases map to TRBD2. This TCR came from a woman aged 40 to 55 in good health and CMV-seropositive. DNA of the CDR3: TGTGCCAGCAGCTTGATACTAGCGGGGGAAGGAGATACGCAGTATTTT. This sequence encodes CASSLILAGEGDTQYF.